This TCR beta chain appears in the sequencing data of a study of stem cell transplantation in POMP-related autoinflammatory disease. On the study more broadly: Impaired MHC class I-dependent CD8+ differentiation was hypothesized from defective thymoproteasomes. Before transplant: CD4+ naive skewing, low CD8+ proportions, reduced cytokine secretion.

Measured with immunoSEQ multiplex PCR; TCRdb has only the in-frame clones, and not every one. The sample has about 9,200 clones, approximately 93% seen once. General observations from the study: Patients with PRAID showed a restricted number of unique TRB V-J gene pairings. Across all analyzed T-cell subsets, patients with PRAID tended toward reduced diversity and increased clonality.

CDR1 and CDR2 from the germline V gene are ENHRY and SYGVKD. This CDR3 has 12 amino acids. V lost 10 bases and J lost 5, with 14 bases in between. Of note for this clone: Its specificity is not known.

This sequence joins TRBV10-3 and TRBJ1-1, with a weak D call TRBD1 (5 bases). This material consisted of CD8+ T cells from PBMCs, taken before stem cell transplantation. This receptor was identified in a human donor with POMP-related autoinflammation and immune dysregulation (PRAID). CDR3: CASAGGRTEAFF. DNA of the CDR3: TGTGCCAGCGCGGGGGGAAGAACTGAAGCTTTCTTT.